These 5 T cell receptor beta chains were all obtained from the same sample, sequenced in a study of control samples from healthy donors and cancer patients. Sequenced by immunoSEQ multiplex PCR; TCRdb stores in-frame clones only, minus some. Altogether around 180,000 clones are present, around 88% being singletons, with the ten largest covering under 5%. Material: blood. Receptors originate from a woman aged 25 to 45 in good health.

The chain links TRBV28 to TRBJ2-1, with 8 bases aligning to TRBD2. Germline V gene lookup returns CDR1 MDHEN and CDR2 SYDVKM. CDR3 length equals 15 residues. V was pared by 4 bases and J by 5 bases, with 7 bases of the junction left unmatched. CDR3 DNA sequence: TGTGCCAGCAGTTCCCTGACTAGCGCCCACAATGAGCAGTTCTTC. It translates to CASSSLTSAHNEQFF.

This chain links TRBV29-1 with TRBJ1-3; D is undetermined. The germline CDR1 and CDR2 sequences are SQVTM and ANQGSEA. Trimming removed 7 bases at V and 13 bases at J, with 17 bases between. The length of the CDR3 is 11 residues. The CDR3 region is CSGGSSMEIYF. In DNA form, the CDR3 reads TGCAGCGGAGGGAGCTCGATGGAGATATATTTT. The full variable domain, its missing parts supplied by reference TRBV29-1 and TRBJ1-3, is SAVISQKPSRDICQRGTSLTIQCQVDSQVTMMFWYRQQPGQSLTLIATANQGSEATYESGFVIDKFPISRPNLTFSTLTVSNMSPEDSSIYLCSGGSSMEIYFGEGSWLTVV.

The J gene is TRBJ1-2, the V gene TRBV30; TRBD1 matches 11 bases. The J segment lost 5 bases and the V segment lost 6 bases, leaving 5 bases of the junction unmatched. The germline V gene has CDR1 GTSNPN and CDR2 SVGIG (reference sequence). The CDR3 totals 13 residues. This CDR3 is CACSGTGGYGYTF. The CDR3 DNA sequence: TGTGCCTGCTCCGGGACAGGGGGGTATGGCTACACCTTC.

The chain recombines TRBV5-4 with TRBJ2-7; 8 nucleotides line up with TRBD1. This CDR3 region has 17 residues. V trimming: 0 bases; J trimming: 4 bases; junction bases outside the gene matches: 12. Germline V gives CDR1 SGHNT, CDR2 YYREEE (reference sequence). The CDR3 region has the DNA TGTGCCAGCAGCTTGGCTGCCGGGACAGGACGCCTTTACGAGCAGTACGTC. Its translation is CASSLAAGTGRLYEQYV.

For this clone: One end of the junction varies from germline; a read error may be responsible. This chain links TRBV5-6 with TRBJ2-5; TRBD2 matches at 11 bases. The V gene's germline CDR1 is SGHDT and CDR2 YYEEEE. There are 15 residues in the CDR3. The CDR3 sequence is CASGLGLAVQETQYF. DNA for the CDR3: TGTGCCAGCGGCTTGGGACTAGCGGTTCAAGAGACCCAGTACTTC.